This is a list of T cell receptor beta chains from one sample in a study of cytomegalovirus exposure and HLA in healthy donors. Repertoires were generated with immunoSEQ multiplex PCR, while TCRdb's copy carries only in-frame clones and drops some. The table shows 150,000 to 200,000 clones, with roughly 77% occurring only once. The sequenced material came from PBMCs. These receptors were taken from a woman aged 18-35 years in good health and CMV-seronegative. The CDR3 runs from the conserved cysteine through the conserved F or W. The D gene is left open where the match is weak. A clone size is listed for some rows: how often the clone was seen (once, few, many), or a class if it is expanded.

d_call clone_size j_call v_call cdr3_aa cdr3_nt
NA NA TRBJ1-4 TRBV6-8 CASSYRGPESRANEKLFF TGTGCCAGCAGTTATCGAGGGCCAGAATCTCGGGCGAATGAAAAACTGTTTTTT
NA NA TRBJ1-3 TRBV7-3 CASSLTAVGRDSGNTIYF TGTGCCAGCAGCTTAACTGCGGTAGGGAGGGACTCTGGAAACACCATATATTTT
NA NA TRBJ1-1 TRBV29-1 CSTQTRPGAFF TGCAGCACCCAGACTCGGCCGGGAGCTTTCTTT
NA NA TRBJ1-4 TRBV10-3 CAISEGGQGSEKLFF TGTGCCATCAGTGAGGGCGGCCAGGGTAGCGAAAAACTGTTTTTT
TRBD1 NA TRBJ2-1 TRBV7-9 CASSSSVTGDSYNEQFF TGTGCCAGCAGCTCTAGCGTGACAGGGGACTCTTACAATGAGCAGTTCTTC
TRBD2 NA TRBJ2-5 TRBV28 CASSRTSGSRTQYF TGTGCCAGCAGTCGGACTAGCGGGAGTAGGACCCAGTACTTC
TRBD1 NA TRBJ1-1 TRBV5-4 CASSLSDRVNTEAFF TGTGCCAGCAGCTTATCGGACAGGGTGAACACTGAAGCTTTCTTT
NA NA TRBJ1-2 TRBV7-9 CSSATFYGYTF TGTTCCAGCGCTACGTTCTATGGCTACACCTTC
NA NA TRBJ1-2 TRBV9 CASSVDAGGNYGYTF TGTGCCAGCAGCGTAGACGCTGGCGGAAACTATGGCTACACCTTC
NA NA TRBJ2-3 TRBV5-1 CASIRGTGTDTQYF TGCGCCAGCATCCGGGGGACAGGCACAGATACGCAGTATTTT
TRBD1 NA TRBJ1-5 TRBV7-9 CASSLGGQGRGPSNQPQHF TGTGCCAGCAGCTTAGGGGGACAGGGGAGGGGACCGAGCAATCAGCCCCAGCATTTT
NA NA TRBJ2-1 TRBV19 CASSRGNFYNEQFF TGTGCCAGTAGCCGGGGGAATTTCTACAATGAGCAGTTCTTC
TRBD1 NA TRBJ1-1 TRBV9 CASSWETGQNTEAFF TGTGCCAGCAGCTGGGAGACAGGGCAGAACACTGAAGCTTTCTTT
TRBD1 NA TRBJ1-1 TRBV5-8 CASSFGTGSIMNTEAFF TGTGCCAGCAGCTTTGGGACAGGAAGCATCATGAACACTGAAGCTTTCTTT
TRBD2 NA TRBJ2-3 TRBV20-1 CSSGISGTQYF TGTAGTAGCGGGATTTCTGGTACGCAGTATTTT
NA NA TRBJ2-5 TRBV2 CASSTMTQYF TGTGCCAGCAGTACAATGACCCAGTACTTC
NA few TRBJ1-2 TRBV7-9 CASSSGEPSDGYTF TGTGCCAGCAGCTCAGGGGAACCCTCCGATGGCTACACCTTC
NA NA TRBJ2-5 TRBV6-5 CASSSIWTRTQETQYF TGTGCCAGCAGTTCGATCTGGACTCGTACCCAAGAGACCCAGTACTTC
NA NA TRBJ1-5 TRBV28 CASSLFAGVVNQPQHF TGTGCCAGCAGTTTATTTGCAGGGGTGGTCAATCAGCCCCAGCATTTT
NA NA TRBJ2-7 TRBV4-1 CASSPNPAEAYYEQYF TGCGCCAGCAGCCCCAATCCAGCGGAAGCCTACTACGAGCAGTACTTC
TRBD2 NA TRBJ2-1 TRBV29-1 CSVESGRAGKQFF TGCAGCGTTGAGAGCGGGAGGGCCGGGAAACAGTTCTTC
TRBD1 NA TRBJ1-1 TRBV4-1 CASSPRTGANPNTEAFF TGCGCCAGCAGCCCCCGGACAGGGGCGAACCCGAACACTGAAGCTTTCTTT
NA NA TRBJ2-2 TRBV27 CASRTGQTNTGELFF TGTGCCAGCAGAACAGGACAGACGAACACCGGGGAGCTGTTTTTT
TRBD1 once TRBJ1-5 TRBV28 CASSLYRGPSNQPQHF TGTGCCAGCAGTTTATACAGGGGACCTAGCAATCAGCCCCAGCATTTT
NA NA TRBJ2-7 TRBV29-1 CSVEIAESSYEQYF TGCAGCGTTGAAATAGCGGAGAGCTCCTACGAGCAGTACTTC
NA NA TRBJ2-1 TRBV6-5 CASSYSTGTSYNEQFF TGTGCCAGCAGTTACTCGACAGGTACCTCCTACAATGAGCAGTTCTTC
TRBD2 few TRBJ2-3 TRBV4-2 CASSPWRGGGGTDTQYF TGTGCCAGCAGCCCATGGAGGGGCGGGGGTGGGACAGATACGCAGTATTTT
NA NA TRBJ1-5 TRBV2 CASRRRLAAGNQPQHF TGTGCCAGCAGGAGGAGGTTGGCGGCCGGCAATCAGCCCCAGCATTTT
NA NA TRBJ1-3 TRBV9 CASSPQTGGSSGNTIYF TGTGCCAGCAGCCCCCAGACGGGGGGAAGCTCTGGAAACACCATATATTTT
NA NA TRBJ2-5 TRBV6-5 CATPAQGHHQETQYF TGTGCCACTCCAGCTCAGGGACACCACCAAGAGACCCAGTACTTC
NA few TRBJ1-1 TRBV5-1 CASRRRISGVQGVQNTEAFF TGCGCCAGCCGAAGGAGAATTTCAGGGGTGCAAGGGGTGCAGAACACTGAAGCTTTCTTT
TRBD2 NA TRBJ2-3 TRBV5-6 CASSLIGDYTDTQYF TGTGCCAGCAGCTTGATAGGGGACTACACAGATACGCAGTATTTT
TRBD2 few TRBJ2-7 TRBV6-5 CASRPAGTSGGEQYF TGTGCCAGCAGGCCCGCCGGGACTAGCGGAGGCGAGCAGTACTTC
TRBD1 NA TRBJ2-3 TRBV19 CASSPGQGADTQYF TGTGCCAGTAGCCCGGGACAGGGCGCAGATACGCAGTATTTT
NA once TRBJ1-1 TRBV27 CASSGQANTEAFF TGTGCCAGCAGTGGGCAGGCGAACACTGAAGCTTTCTTT
NA NA TRBJ2-5 TRBV5-1 CASSLIGGEETQYF TGCGCCAGCAGCTTGATCGGTGGAGAAGAGACCCAGTACTTC
NA NA TRBJ1-3 TRBV7-2 CASSLSWPGAGNTIYF TGTGCCAGCAGCTTAAGTTGGCCAGGGGCTGGAAACACCATATATTTT
NA NA TRBJ1-4 TRBV2 CASTQGGVGEKLFF TGTGCCAGCACCCAAGGAGGGGTAGGTGAAAAACTGTTTTTT
NA NA TRBJ2-2 TRBV9 CASSAQGTGELFF TGTGCCAGCAGCGCTCAGGGAACCGGGGAGCTGTTTTTT
NA once TRBJ2-1 TRBV19 CASSGRGKDNEQFF TGTGCCAGTAGCGGTAGGGGAAAGGACAATGAGCAGTTCTTC
NA NA TRBJ2-3 TRBV14 CASSRLRTDTQYF TGTGCCAGCAGCCGCCTACGCACAGATACGCAGTATTTT
TRBD1 few TRBJ1-2 TRBV18 CASSPGRQGANGYTF TGTGCCAGCTCACCAGGACGGCAGGGGGCAAATGGCTACACCTTC
TRBD2 NA TRBJ2-1 TRBV19 CASSLAGQEGRNEQFF TGTGCCAGTAGTTTAGCGGGGCAGGAGGGTCGCAATGAGCAGTTCTTC
TRBD2 NA TRBJ2-3 TRBV5-1 CASSRTGLAGGEFLFTDTQYF TGCGCCAGCAGCCGAACCGGACTAGCGGGGGGTGAATTCCTGTTCACAGATACGCAGTATTTT
TRBD1 NA TRBJ2-7 TRBV2 CASEQGAYEQYF TGTGCCAGCGAACAGGGGGCCTACGAGCAGTACTTC
NA NA TRBJ2-7 TRBV7-9 CASSLLQGVKSYEQYF TGTGCCAGCAGCTTACTCCAAGGGGTCAAATCCTACGAGCAGTACTTC
TRBD2 NA TRBJ2-3 TRBV5-5 CASSFSSGSSDTQYF TGTGCCAGCAGCTTCTCTAGCGGGTCATCCGATACGCAGTATTTT
NA NA TRBJ1-5 TRBV19 CASIEGVGRPSNQPQHF TGTGCCAGTATCGAGGGGGTTGGGAGACCTAGCAATCAGCCCCAGCATTTT
TRBD1 NA TRBJ2-2 TRBV11-2 CASSRDREELNTGELFF TGTGCCAGCAGCCGGGACAGGGAGGAATTAAACACCGGGGAGCTGTTTTTT
NA NA TRBJ2-7 TRBV4-1 CASSQFNGGTYEQYF TGCGCCAGCAGCCAATTTAACGGAGGGACCTACGAGCAGTACTTC
TRBD1 NA TRBJ2-5 TRBV5-4 CASSLGTGGYQETQYF TGTGCCAGCAGCTTAGGGACAGGCGGGTATCAAGAGACCCAGTACTTC
NA NA TRBJ1-5 TRBV7-9 CASSKGDNGNQPQHF TGTGCCAGCAGTAAGGGGGACAACGGCAATCAGCCCCAGCATTTT
NA NA TRBJ1-2 TRBV4-2 CASSQDQASGKGYTF TGTGCCAGCAGCCAAGATCAGGCTTCCGGTAAGGGCTACACCTTC
TRBD2 NA TRBJ2-1 TRBV30 CACEPLAGGPRYNEQFF TGTGCCTGCGAGCCCCTAGCGGGAGGGCCTCGGTACAATGAGCAGTTCTTC
NA NA TRBJ2-7 TRBV2 CASSRGPNSYEQYF TGTGCCAGCAGCCGTGGCCCGAACTCCTACGAGCAGTACTTC
TRBD2 NA TRBJ2-7 TRBV14 CASSRQAGGPYEQYF TGTGCCAGCAGCCGCCAGGCGGGAGGGCCCTACGAGCAGTACTTC
TRBD1 NA TRBJ1-1 TRBV27 CASRLHRGINTEAFF TGTGCCAGCAGGCTTCACAGGGGGATTAACACTGAAGCTTTCTTT